Presented here are 25 T cell receptor beta chains from one specimen sequenced in a study of T cell responses to AZD1222 COVID-19 vaccine. This table comes from immunoSEQ multiplex PCR, and its TCRdb copy is limited to in-frame clones, with some not included. The profile shows 70,000 to 95,000 clones, about 86% of them singletons. Sequencing was performed on peripheral blood, taken 28 days after the second AZD1222 dose. Every receptor here comes from an adult who received the AZD1222 COVID-19 vaccine.

The table lists this clone with a count of one. The rearrangement joins TRBV28 to TRBJ2-1; D is perhaps TRBD1 (6 bases). The CDR3 contains 13 residues. Germline V CDR1 and CDR2: MDHEN, SYDVKM. V was trimmed by 6 bases and J by 3 bases, leaving 9 bases between them. CDR3 coding DNA: TGTGCCAGCAGGATGGACAGCTACAATGAGCAGTTCTTC. Protein product: CASRMDSYNEQFF.

The chain links TRBV10-2 to TRBJ2-3; D is perhaps TRBD1 (6 bases). The CDR3 is 15 residues long. Germline lookup yields CDR1 WSHSY and CDR2 SAAADI. V was trimmed by 2 bases and J by 0 bases, leaving 9 bases between them. CDR3 in DNA: TGCGCCAGCAGTGAGAGTCAGGGGAGCACAGATACGCAGTATTTT. Encoded protein: CASSESQGSTDTQYF.

CDR3 nucleotides: TGCAGCGCGGATACGCAGTATTTT. As protein: CSADTQYF. The chain links TRBV29-1 to TRBJ2-3; D is unclear. The germline CDR1 and CDR2 sequences are SQVTM and ANQGSEA. Trimming shortened V by 7 bases and J by 6 bases, and 2 bases separated the two germline ends. The CDR3 totals 8 residues.

The V call is TRBV9, the J call TRBJ1-1; D not certain. The germline V and J ends were trimmed by 0 bases and 5 bases, with 11 bases remaining between them. This CDR3 is 14 amino acids long. Germline CDR1 is SGDLS and CDR2 is YYNGEE. The CDR3 sequence is CASSVDFIGTEAFF. CDR3 bases: TGTGCCAGCAGCGTAGACTTCATTGGGACTGAAGCTTTCTTT.

The rearrangement joins TRBV3-1 (or the pseudogene TRBV3-2) to TRBJ2-7; D may be TRBD1 or TRBD2 (5 bases each). V lost 4 bases and J 4 bases, leaving 14 bases between the germline ends. The CDR3 sequence is 14 residues long. CDR1 LGHDT and CDR2 YNNKEL come from the germline V gene (reference sequence). Written as DNA, the CDR3 is TGTGCCAGCAGCCCCCGAGGGGTGCAGTACGAGCAGTACTTC. This encodes CASSPRGVQYEQYF.

This clone was observed once. This chain links TRBV7-6 with TRBJ2-1; 10 nucleotides match TRBD2. This CDR3 is built from 16 residues. Germline CDR1 SGHVS, CDR2 FNYEAQ. J lost 5 bases, V lost 1 base, and 5 bases had no gene match. CDR3 protein: CASSLGGGLAHNEQFF. Written as DNA, the CDR3 is TGTGCCAGCAGCTTAGGGGGGGGACTAGCGCACAATGAGCAGTTCTTC.

This chain links TRBV7-3 with TRBJ2-1; the match to TRBD2 covers 8 bases. The CDR3 covers 16 residues. Germline CDR1 is SGHTA and CDR2 is FQGTGA. V lost 1 base to trimming and J lost 5 bases; unmatched junction nucleotides: 7. The CDR3 DNA sequence: TGTGCCAGCAGCTTAAGCCCTAGCGGGCCTAACAATGAGCAGTTCTTC. It is translated as CASSLSPSGPNNEQFF.

The rearrangement links TRBV6-5 to TRBJ2-1, with D possibly being TRBD1 (5 bases). Germline V gene lookup returns CDR1 MNHEY and CDR2 SVGAGI. This CDR3 is 13 amino acids long. V was pared by 8 bases and J by 5 bases, with 13 bases between. CDR3 residues: CASQLQANNEQFF. CDR3 sequence (DNA): TGTGCCAGCCAGTTACAGGCTAACAATGAGCAGTTCTTC.

The chain links TRBV6-5 to TRBJ2-5, with 11 nucleotides matching TRBD1. This CDR3 contains 13 residues. Trimming removed 8 bases from V and 4 bases from J; junction bases left unmatched: 3. Germline V gene lookup returns CDR1 MNHEY and CDR2 SVGAGI. The CDR3 here is CASRDRGIETQYF. CDR3 bases: TGTGCCAGCCGGGACAGGGGGATAGAGACCCAGTACTTC.

The chain links TRBV30 to TRBJ1-1; a possible D gene is TRBD1 (6 bases). This CDR3 is 13 amino acids long. V lost 4 bases to trimming and J lost 4 bases, with 13 bases between them. CDR1 is GTSNPN and CDR2 is SVGIG in the germline V gene (reference sequence). CDR3 DNA: TGTGCCTGGATCCAGGGGTTTGGCACTGAAGCTTTCTTT. Translating gives CAWIQGFGTEAFF.

This clone was found a few times. This chain joins TRBV28 and TRBJ1-3; D is unclear. V was clipped by 4 bases and J by 4 bases, with 5 bases between them. This CDR3 contains 12 residues. Per the germline V gene, CDR1 is MDHEN and CDR2 is SYDVKM. The DNA for the CDR3 is TGTGCCAGCAGTTCGGGGGGAAACACCATATATTTT. Its translation is CASSSGGNTIYF.

The V and J genes are TRBV6-5 and TRBJ2-7; TRBD2 is a possible D gene (7 bases). The CDR3 loop spans 15 amino acids. Germline assignment: CDR1 MNHEY and CDR2 SVGAGI. The ends were cut back, 0 bases at V and 3 bases at J, with 12 bases in the middle. As DNA, the CDR3 is TGTGCCAGCAGTTACTCGGGGGGGCCGATCTACGAGCAGTACTTC. As protein: CASSYSGGPIYEQYF.

The V call is TRBV7-8, the J call TRBJ2-1; TRBD2 aligns across 10 bases. Germline loops: CDR1 SGHVS, CDR2 FQNEAQ. The V and J ends lost 2 bases and 7 bases, in that order; junction bases with no gene match: 11. The CDR3 runs to 17 residues. The DNA for the CDR3 is TGTGCCAGCAGCTTATTCCCTCTAGCGGGAGTGGGTAATGAGCAGTTCTTC. This codes for CASSLFPLAGVGNEQFF.

This chain connects TRBV28 to TRBJ1-2; D remains unclear. V was clipped by 5 bases and J by 5 bases, with 12 bases between them. The CDR3 covers 13 residues. Germline CDR1 is MDHEN and CDR2 is SYDVKM. The CDR3 nucleotides read TGTGCCAGCAGTCCCCCCACGTGGTATGGCTACACCTTC. Translated: CASSPPTWYGYTF.

The chain carries TRBV10-2 and TRBJ1-2; D is undetermined. V lost 0 bases to trimming and J lost 4 bases, with 6 bases between them. CDR3 size: 13 residues. Germline-derived CDR1 and CDR2 are WSHSY and SAAADI. Here the CDR3 DNA reads TGCGCCAGCAGTGAGTCGGGGAGCTATGGCTACACCTTC. Translation: CASSESGSYGYTF.

The gene calls are TRBV7-2 and TRBJ1-4; TRBD1 matches at 9 bases. The V segment lost 1 base and the J segment 6 bases; nucleotides outside the gene matches: 3. The CDR3 consists of 15 residues. Per the germline V gene, CDR1 is SGHTA and CDR2 is FQGNSA. The CDR3 DNA is TGTGCCAGCAGCTTAGGGGGACAGGGTTATGAAAAACTGTTTTTT. Translated: CASSLGGQGYEKLFF.

V gene TRBV7-2 combines with J gene TRBJ1-5, with D perhaps TRBD1 (6 bases). Trimming stripped 5 bases from V and 4 bases from J, with 18 bases between. CDR3 size: 16 residues. Germline CDR1 reads SGHTA; CDR2 reads FQGNSA. CDR3 nucleotide sequence: TGTGCCAGCAGCGAAGGGGGGAGGGCGGTTAATCAGCCCCAGCATTTT. This translates into CASSEGGRAVNQPQHF.

V is TRBV5-5 and J is TRBJ2-2; 7 bases map to TRBD1. CDR1 and CDR2 (germline): SGHKS, YYEKEE (reference sequence). The CDR3 is 16 amino acids. V shed 0 bases and J 3 bases; nucleotides not matched to a gene: 5. Here the CDR3 reads CASSLGGGQDTGELFF. CDR3 nucleotides: TGTGCCAGCAGCTTGGGAGGGGGCCAGGACACCGGGGAGCTGTTTTTT.

The V gene is TRBV10-2, the J gene TRBJ1-5; D unclear. The length of the CDR3 is 12 residues. Germline V lookup: CDR1 WSHSY, CDR2 SAAADI. V was pared by 3 bases and J by 6 bases, with 6 bases between. The CDR3 coding sequence is TGCGCCAGCAGTGACTTGGGTCAGCCCCAGCATTTT. This sequence encodes CASSDLGQPQHF.

The chain couples TRBV7-2 to TRBJ2-1; 9 bases line up with TRBD2. After removal of 5 bases from V and 3 bases from J, the junction contained 5 bases not matched to a gene. CDR1 and CDR2 (germline): SGHTA, FQGNSA. This CDR3 spans 15 amino acids. CDR3 residues: CASSLGLALYNEQFF. CDR3 nucleotides: TGTGCCAGCAGCCTTGGACTAGCGCTCTACAATGAGCAGTTCTTC.

This clone was found once. This chain connects TRBV7-9 to TRBJ1-4; no clear D. This CDR3 is built from 16 residues. Germline V gives CDR1 SEHNR, CDR2 FQNEAQ (reference sequence). Trimming removed 5 bases at V and 4 bases at J, with 17 bases between. CDR3 loop: CASSPPDRRGNEKLFF. The DNA of the CDR3 is TGTGCCAGCAGCCCCCCCGACCGGCGGGGTAATGAAAAACTGTTTTTT. The full variable domain, with the rest looked up from reference TRBV7-9 and TRBJ1-4, is DTGVSQNPRHKITKRGQNVTFRCDPISEHNRLYWYRQTLGQGPEFLTYFQNEAQLEKSRLLSDRFSAERPKGSFSTLEIQRTEQGDSAMYLCASSPPDRRGNEKLFFGSGTQLSVL.

The gene calls are TRBV6-2 or TRBV6-3 and TRBJ2-7; D gene unclear. Germline loops: CDR1 MNHEY, CDR2 SVGEGT. V lost 0 bases and J lost 0, with 18 bases in between. This CDR3 contains 18 residues. The CDR3 sequence: CASSYSDWARTPSYEQYF. CDR3 bases: TGTGCCAGCAGTTACTCCGACTGGGCGAGAACCCCCTCCTACGAGCAGTACTTC.

The chain carries TRBV7-3 and TRBJ2-1; 11 bases agree with TRBD2. There are 16 residues in the CDR3. Losses at the gene ends were 6 bases for V and 0 bases for J; bases not matched to a gene: 4. From germline, CDR1 is SGHTA and CDR2 FQGTGA. CDR3 nucleotide sequence: TGTGCCAGCAGAAGAACTAGCGGGAGCTCCTACAATGAGCAGTTCTTC. Amino acid sequence: CASRRTSGSSYNEQFF.

The rearrangement uses TRBV12-3 or TRBV12-4 and TRBJ1-5; possibly TRBD1 for D (6 bases). Deletions cut 3 bases from V and 6 bases from J, with 9 bases between. The CDR3 is 13 amino acids. This CDR3 reads CASSLRGIQPQHF. CDR3 nucleotides: TGTGCCAGCAGTTTGAGGGGGATTCAGCCCCAGCATTTT.

The gene calls are TRBV5-4 and TRBJ1-2; no reliable D call. The germline CDR1 and CDR2 sequences are SGHNT and YYREEE (reference sequence). Between the trimmed V and J ends, which lost 1 base and 10 bases, there was a span of 11 bases. The CDR3 extends over 12 amino acids. The CDR3 DNA reads TGTGCCAGCAGCTTGCGCCGAGAGGCCTACACCTTC. Its translation is CASSLRREAYTF.